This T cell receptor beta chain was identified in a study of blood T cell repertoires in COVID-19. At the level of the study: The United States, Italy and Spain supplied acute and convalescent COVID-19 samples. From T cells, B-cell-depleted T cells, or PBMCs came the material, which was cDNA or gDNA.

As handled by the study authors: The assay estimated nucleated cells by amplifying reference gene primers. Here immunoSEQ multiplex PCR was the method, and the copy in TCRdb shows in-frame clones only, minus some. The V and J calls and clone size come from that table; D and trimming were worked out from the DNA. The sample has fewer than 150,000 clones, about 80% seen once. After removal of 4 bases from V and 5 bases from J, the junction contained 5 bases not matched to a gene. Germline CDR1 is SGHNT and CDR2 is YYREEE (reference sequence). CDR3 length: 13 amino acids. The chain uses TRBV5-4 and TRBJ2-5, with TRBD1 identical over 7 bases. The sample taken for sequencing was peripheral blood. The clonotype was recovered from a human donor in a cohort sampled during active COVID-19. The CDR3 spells CASSRTGVETQYF. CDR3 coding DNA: TGTGCCAGCAGCCGAACAGGGGTGGAGACCCAGTACTTC. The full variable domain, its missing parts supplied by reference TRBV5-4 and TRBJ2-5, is ETGVTQSPTHLIKTRGQQVTLRCSSQSGHNTVSWYQQALGQGPQFIFQYYREEENGRGNFPPRFSGLQFPNYSSELNVNALELDDSALYLCASSRTGVETQYFGPGTRLLVL.